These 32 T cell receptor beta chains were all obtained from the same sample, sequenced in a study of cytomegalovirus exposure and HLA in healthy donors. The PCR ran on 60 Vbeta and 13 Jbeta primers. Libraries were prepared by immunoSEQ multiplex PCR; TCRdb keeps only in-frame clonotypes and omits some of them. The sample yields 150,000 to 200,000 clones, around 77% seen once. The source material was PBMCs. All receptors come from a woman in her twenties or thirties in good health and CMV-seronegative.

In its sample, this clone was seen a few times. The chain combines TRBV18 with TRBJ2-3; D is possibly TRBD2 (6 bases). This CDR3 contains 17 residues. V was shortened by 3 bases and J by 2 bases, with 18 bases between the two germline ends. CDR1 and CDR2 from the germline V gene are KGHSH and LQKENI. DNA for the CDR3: TGTGCCAGCTCACCGCCCTCGGGGCGGGGCGCCACAGATACGCAGTATTTT. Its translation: CASSPPSGRGATDTQYF.

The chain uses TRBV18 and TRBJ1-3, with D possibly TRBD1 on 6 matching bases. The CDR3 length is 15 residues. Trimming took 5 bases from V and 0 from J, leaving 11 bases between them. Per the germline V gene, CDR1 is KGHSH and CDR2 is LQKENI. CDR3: CASSRTAISGNTIYF. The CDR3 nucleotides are TGTGCCAGCTCAAGGACAGCTATCTCTGGAAACACCATATATTTT.

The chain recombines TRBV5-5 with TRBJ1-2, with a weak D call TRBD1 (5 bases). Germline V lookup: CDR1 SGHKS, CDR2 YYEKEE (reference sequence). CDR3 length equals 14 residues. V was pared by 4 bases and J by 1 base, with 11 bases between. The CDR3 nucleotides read TGTGCCAGCAGCCCGGGGCGGGGTAACTATGGCTACACCTTC. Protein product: CASSPGRGNYGYTF.

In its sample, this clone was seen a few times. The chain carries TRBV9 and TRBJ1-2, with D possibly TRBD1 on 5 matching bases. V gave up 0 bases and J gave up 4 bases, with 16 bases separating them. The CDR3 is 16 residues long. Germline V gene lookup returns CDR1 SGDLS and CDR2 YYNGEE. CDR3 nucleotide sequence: TGTGCCAGCAGCGTAGACGAACGGGAGGGGAGCTATGGCTACACCTTC. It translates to CASSVDEREGSYGYTF. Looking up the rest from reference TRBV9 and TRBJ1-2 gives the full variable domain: DSGVTQTPKHLITATGQRVTLRCSPRSGDLSVYWYQQSLDQGLQFLIQYYNGEERAKGNILERFSAQQFPDLHSELNLSSLELGDSALYFCASSVDEREGSYGYTFGSGTRLTVV.

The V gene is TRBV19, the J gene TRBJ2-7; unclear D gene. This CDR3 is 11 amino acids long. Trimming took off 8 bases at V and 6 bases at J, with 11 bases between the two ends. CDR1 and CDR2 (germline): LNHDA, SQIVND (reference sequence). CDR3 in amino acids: CASSSLREQYF. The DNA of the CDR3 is TGTGCCAGTTCCTCCCTGCGCGAGCAGTACTTC. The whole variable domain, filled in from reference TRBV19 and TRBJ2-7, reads DGGITQSPKYLFRKEGQNVTLSCEQNLNHDAMYWYRQDPGQGLRLIYYSQIVNDFQKGDIAEGYSVSREKKESFPLTVTSAQKNPTAFYLCASSSLREQYFGPGTRLTVT.

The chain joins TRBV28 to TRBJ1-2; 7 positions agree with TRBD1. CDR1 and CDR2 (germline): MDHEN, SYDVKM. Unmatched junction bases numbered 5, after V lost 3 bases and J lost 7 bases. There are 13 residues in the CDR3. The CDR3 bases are TGTGCCAGCAGTTTGACAGGGTTCGTTGGCTACACCTTC. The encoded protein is CASSLTGFVGYTF.

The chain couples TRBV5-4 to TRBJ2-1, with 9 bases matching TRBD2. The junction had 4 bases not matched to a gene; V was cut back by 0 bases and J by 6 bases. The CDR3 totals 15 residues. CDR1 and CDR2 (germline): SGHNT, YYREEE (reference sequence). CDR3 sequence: CASSLGGTSSNEQFF. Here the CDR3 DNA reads TGTGCCAGCAGCTTGGGAGGGACTAGCAGCAATGAGCAGTTCTTC.

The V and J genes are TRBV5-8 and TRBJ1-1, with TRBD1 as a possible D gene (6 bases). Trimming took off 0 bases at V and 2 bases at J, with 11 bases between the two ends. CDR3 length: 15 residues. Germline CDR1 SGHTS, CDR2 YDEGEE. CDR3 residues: CASSLGGQFNTEAFF. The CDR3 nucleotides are TGTGCCAGCAGCTTGGGAGGACAGTTTAACACTGAAGCTTTCTTT.

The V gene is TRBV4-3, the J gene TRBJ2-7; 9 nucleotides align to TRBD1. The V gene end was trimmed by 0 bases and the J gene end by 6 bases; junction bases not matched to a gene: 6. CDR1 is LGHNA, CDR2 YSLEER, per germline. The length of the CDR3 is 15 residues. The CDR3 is CASSQDWDRVGEQYF. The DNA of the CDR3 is TGCGCCAGCAGCCAAGATTGGGACAGGGTCGGCGAGCAGTACTTC.

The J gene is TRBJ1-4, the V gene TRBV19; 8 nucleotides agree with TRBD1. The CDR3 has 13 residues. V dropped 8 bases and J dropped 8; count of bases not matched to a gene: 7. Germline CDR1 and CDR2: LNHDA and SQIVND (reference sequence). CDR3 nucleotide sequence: TGTGCCAGTGGCGACAGGGGCGAGGAAAAACTGTTTTTT. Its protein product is CASGDRGEEKLFF.

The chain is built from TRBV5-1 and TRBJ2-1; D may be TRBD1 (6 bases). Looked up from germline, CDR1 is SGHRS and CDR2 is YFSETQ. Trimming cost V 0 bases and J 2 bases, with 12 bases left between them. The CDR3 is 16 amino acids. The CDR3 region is CASSLGGQLAYNEQFF. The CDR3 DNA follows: TGCGCCAGCAGCTTGGGCGGACAGTTGGCCTACAATGAGCAGTTCTTC.

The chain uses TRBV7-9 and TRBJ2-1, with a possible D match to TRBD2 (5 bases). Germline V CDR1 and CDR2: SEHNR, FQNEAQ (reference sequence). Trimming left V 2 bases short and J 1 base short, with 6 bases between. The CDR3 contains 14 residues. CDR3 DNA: TGTGCCAGCAGCTTAATAGCGTCCTACAATGAGCAGTTCTTC. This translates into CASSLIASYNEQFF.

The CDR3 sequence is CASSLSPAVSTQYF. CDR3 DNA: TGTGCCAGCAGTTTATCCCCGGCGGTGTCGACCCAGTACTTC. The rearrangement links TRBV27 to TRBJ2-5; D gene uncertain. This CDR3 contains 14 residues. V lost 0 bases and J 7 bases, leaving 12 bases between the germline ends. Germline CDR1 MNHEY, CDR2 SMNVEV (reference sequence).

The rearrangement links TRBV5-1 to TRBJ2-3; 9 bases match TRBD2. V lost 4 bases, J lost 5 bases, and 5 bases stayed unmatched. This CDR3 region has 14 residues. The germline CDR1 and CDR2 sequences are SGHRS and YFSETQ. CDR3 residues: CASSLSGRIDTQYF. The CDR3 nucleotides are TGCGCCAGCAGCCTCAGCGGGAGGATAGATACGCAGTATTTT.

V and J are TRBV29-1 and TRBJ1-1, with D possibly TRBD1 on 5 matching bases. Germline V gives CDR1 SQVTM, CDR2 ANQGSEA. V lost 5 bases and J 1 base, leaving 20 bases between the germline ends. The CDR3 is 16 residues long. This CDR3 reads CSVTPGSGEPNTEAFF. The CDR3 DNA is TGCAGCGTTACTCCAGGGAGCGGGGAACCGAACACTGAAGCTTTCTTT. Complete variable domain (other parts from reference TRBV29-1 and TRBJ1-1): SAVISQKPSRDICQRGTSLTIQCQVDSQVTMMFWYRQQPGQSLTLIATANQGSEATYESGFVIDKFPISRPNLTFSTLTVSNMSPEDSSIYLCSVTPGSGEPNTEAFFGQGTRLTVV.

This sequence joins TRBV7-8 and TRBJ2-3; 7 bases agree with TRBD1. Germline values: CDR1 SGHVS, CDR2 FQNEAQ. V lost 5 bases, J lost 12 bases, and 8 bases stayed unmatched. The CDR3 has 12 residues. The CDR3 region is CASSPRTGDQYF. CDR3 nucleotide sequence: TGTGCCAGCAGCCCCAGGACAGGAGATCAGTATTTT.

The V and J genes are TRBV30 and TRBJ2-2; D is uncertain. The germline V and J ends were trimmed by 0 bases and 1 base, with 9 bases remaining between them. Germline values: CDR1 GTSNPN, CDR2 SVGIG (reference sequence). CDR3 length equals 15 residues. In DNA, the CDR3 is TGTGCCTGGAGTGTTCGACTTATGAACACCGGGGAGCTGTTTTTT. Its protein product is CAWSVRLMNTGELFF.

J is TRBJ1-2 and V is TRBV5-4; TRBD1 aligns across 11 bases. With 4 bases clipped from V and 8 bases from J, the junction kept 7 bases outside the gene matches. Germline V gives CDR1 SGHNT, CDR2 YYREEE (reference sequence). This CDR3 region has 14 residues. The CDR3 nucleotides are TGTGCCAGCAGCCCTGGGACAGGGGGTAAGGGCTACACCTTC. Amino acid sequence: CASSPGTGGKGYTF.

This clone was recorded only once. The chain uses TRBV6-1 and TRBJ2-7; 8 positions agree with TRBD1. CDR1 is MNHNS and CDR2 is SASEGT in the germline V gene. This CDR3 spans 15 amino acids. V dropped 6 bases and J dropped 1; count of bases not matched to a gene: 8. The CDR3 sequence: CASSAVTGGSYEQYF. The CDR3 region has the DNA TGTGCCAGCAGCGCTGTTACAGGGGGTTCCTACGAGCAGTACTTC.

The CDR3 protein is CASSLVLAGANYEQYF. For the CDR3, the DNA is TGTGCCAGCAGCTTAGTTCTCGCGGGGGCCAACTACGAGCAGTACTTC. The chain joins TRBV7-8 to TRBJ2-7; the D gene is possibly TRBD2 (7 bases). The CDR3 runs to 16 residues. Germline CDR1 reads SGHVS; CDR2 reads FQNEAQ. The V and J ends lost 1 base and 3 bases respectively, with 16 bases between them.

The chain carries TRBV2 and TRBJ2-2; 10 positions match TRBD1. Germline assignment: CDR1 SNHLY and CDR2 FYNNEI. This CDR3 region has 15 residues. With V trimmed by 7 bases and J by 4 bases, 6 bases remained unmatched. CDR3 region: CASKGDRGRTGELFF. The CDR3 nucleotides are TGTGCCAGCAAGGGGGACAGGGGACGCACCGGGGAGCTGTTTTTT.

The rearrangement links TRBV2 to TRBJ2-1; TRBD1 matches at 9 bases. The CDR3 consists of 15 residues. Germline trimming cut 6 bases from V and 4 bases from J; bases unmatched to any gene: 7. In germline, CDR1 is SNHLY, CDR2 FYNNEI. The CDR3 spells CASSPTGGRYNEQFF. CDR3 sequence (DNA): TGTGCCAGCAGCCCTACAGGGGGCCGGTACAATGAGCAGTTCTTC.

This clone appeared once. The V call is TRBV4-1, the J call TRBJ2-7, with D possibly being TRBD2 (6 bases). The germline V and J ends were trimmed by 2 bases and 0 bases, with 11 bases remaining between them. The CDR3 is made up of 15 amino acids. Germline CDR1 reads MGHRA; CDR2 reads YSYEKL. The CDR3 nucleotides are TGCGCCAGCAGCCAAATCGGGAGCCCCTCCTACGAGCAGTACTTC. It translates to CASSQIGSPSYEQYF.

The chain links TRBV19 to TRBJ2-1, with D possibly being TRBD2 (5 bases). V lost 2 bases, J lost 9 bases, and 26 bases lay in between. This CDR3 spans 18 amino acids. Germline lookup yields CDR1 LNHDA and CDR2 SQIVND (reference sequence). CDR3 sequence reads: CASSIRAVQAGYFGEQFF. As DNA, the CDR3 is TGTGCCAGTAGTATAAGAGCGGTCCAGGCCGGTTATTTTGGTGAGCAGTTCTTC. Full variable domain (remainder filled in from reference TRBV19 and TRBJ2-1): DGGITQSPKYLFRKEGQNVTLSCEQNLNHDAMYWYRQDPGQGLRLIYYSQIVNDFQKGDIAEGYSVSREKKESFPLTVTSAQKNPTAFYLCASSIRAVQAGYFGEQFFGPGTRLTVL.

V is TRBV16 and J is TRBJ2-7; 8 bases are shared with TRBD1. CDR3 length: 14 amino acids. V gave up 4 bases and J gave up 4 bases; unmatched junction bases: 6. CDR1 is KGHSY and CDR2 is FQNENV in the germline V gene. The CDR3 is CASSLLQGAYEQYF. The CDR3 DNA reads TGTGCCAGCAGCCTTCTGCAGGGGGCTTACGAGCAGTACTTC.

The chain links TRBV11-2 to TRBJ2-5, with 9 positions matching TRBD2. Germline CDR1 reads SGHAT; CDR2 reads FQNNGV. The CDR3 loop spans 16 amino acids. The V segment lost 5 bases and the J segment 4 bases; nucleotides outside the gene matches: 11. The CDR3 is CASSPFAGGPPETQYF. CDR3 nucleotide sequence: TGTGCCAGCAGCCCCTTTGCGGGGGGGCCCCCAGAGACCCAGTACTTC.

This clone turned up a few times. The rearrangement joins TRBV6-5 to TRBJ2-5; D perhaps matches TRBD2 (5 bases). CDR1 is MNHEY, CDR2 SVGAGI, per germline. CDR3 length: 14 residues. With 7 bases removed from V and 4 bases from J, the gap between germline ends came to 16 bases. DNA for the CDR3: TGTGCCAGCATCACAAGGGCCGGAGGAGAGACCCAGTACTTC. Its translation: CASITRAGGETQYF.

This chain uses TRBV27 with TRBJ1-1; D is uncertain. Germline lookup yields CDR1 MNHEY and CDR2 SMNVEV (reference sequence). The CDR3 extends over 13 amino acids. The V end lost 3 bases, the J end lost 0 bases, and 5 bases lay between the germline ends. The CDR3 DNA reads TGTGCCAGCAGTTTTCAGGTGAACACTGAAGCTTTCTTT. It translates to CASSFQVNTEAFF.

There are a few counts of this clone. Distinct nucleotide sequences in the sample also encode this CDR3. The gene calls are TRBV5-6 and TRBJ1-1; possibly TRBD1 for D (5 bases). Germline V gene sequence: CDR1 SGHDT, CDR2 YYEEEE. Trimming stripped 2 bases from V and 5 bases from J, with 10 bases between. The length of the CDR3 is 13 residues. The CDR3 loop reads CASSFGRGTEAFF. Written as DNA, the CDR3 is TGTGCCAGCAGCTTCGGGAGGGGAACTGAAGCTTTCTTT.

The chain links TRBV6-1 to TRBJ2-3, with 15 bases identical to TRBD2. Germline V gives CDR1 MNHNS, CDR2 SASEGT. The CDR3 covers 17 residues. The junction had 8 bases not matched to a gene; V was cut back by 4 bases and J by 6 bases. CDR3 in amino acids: CASSAGLAGGPSDTQYF. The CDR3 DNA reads TGTGCCAGCAGTGCCGGACTAGCGGGAGGGCCGTCGGATACGCAGTATTTT.

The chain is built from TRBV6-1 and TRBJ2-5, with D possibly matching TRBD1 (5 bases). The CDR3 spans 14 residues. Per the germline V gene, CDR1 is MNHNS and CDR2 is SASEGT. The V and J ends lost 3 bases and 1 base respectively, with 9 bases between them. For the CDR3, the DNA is TGTGCCAGCAGTGACTTGGGGCCCCAAGAGACCCAGTACTTC. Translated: CASSDLGPQETQYF.

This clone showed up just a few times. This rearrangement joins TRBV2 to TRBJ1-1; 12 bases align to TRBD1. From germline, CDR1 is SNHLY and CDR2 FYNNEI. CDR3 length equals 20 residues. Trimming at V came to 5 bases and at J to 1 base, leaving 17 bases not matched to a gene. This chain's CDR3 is CASSTRKGTGGLRGNTEAFF. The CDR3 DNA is TGTGCCAGCAGTACCAGAAAGGGGACAGGGGGCCTTAGGGGGAACACTGAAGCTTTCTTT.